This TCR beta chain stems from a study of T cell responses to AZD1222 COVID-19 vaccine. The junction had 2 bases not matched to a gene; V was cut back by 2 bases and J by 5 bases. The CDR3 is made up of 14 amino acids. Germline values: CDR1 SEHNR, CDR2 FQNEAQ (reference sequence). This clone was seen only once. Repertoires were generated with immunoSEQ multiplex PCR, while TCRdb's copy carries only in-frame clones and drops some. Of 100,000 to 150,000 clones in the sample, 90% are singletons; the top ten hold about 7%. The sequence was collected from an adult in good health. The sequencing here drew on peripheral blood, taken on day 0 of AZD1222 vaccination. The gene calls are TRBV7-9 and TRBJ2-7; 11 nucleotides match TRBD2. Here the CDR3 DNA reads TGTGCCAGCAGCTTACGTAGCGGGGGGGACGAGCAGTACTTC. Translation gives CASSLRSGGDEQYF.